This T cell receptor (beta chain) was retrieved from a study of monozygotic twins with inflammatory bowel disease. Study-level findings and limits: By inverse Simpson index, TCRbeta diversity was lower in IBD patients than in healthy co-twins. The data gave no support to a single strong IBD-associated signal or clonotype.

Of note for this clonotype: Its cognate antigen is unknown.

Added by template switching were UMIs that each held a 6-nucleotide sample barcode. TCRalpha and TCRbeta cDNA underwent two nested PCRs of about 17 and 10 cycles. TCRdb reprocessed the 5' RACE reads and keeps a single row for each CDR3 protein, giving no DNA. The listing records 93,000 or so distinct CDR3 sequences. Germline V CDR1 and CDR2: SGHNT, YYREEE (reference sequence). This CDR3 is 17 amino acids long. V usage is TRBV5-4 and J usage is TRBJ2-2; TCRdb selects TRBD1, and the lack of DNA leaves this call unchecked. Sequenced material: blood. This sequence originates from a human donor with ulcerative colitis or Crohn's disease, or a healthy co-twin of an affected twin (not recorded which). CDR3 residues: CASSKGQTPSGPGELFF.